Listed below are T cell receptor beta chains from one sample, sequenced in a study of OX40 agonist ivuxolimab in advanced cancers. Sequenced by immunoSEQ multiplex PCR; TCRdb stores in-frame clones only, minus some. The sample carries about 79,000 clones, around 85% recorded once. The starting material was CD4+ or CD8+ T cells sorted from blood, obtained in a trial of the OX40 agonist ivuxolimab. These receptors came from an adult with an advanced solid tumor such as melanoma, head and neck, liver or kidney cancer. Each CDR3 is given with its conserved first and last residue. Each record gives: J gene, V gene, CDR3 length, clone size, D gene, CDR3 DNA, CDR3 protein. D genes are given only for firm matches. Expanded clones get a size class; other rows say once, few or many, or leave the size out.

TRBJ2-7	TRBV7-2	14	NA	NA	TGTGCCAGCAGCACTTCGGGAGCCTCCTACGAGCAGTACTTC	CASSTSGASYEQYF
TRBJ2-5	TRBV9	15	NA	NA	TGTGCCAGCAGCCCCCACAACGGGGCCAGGGAGACCCAGTACTTC	CASSPHNGARETQYF
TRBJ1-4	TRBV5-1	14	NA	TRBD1	TGCGCCAGCACACTAGAGACAGGGGACGGTGAACTGTTTTTT	CASTLETGDGELFF
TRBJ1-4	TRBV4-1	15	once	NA	TGCGCCAGCAGCCAAGAGGGGGGACGGACAGAAAAACTGTTTTTT	CASSQEGGRTEKLFF
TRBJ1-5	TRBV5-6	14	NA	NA	TGTGCCAGCAGCTCCTGGGCGGGATATCAGCCCCAGCATTTT	CASSSWAGYQPQHF
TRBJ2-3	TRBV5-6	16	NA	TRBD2	TGTGCCAGCAGCTTGGTGGGGACTAGCGGCACAGATACGCAGTATTTT	CASSLVGTSGTDTQYF
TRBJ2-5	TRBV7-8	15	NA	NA	TGTGCCAGCAGCCAAGACAGGAGTTGGTTTCTGAAGCAGTACTTC	CASSQDRSWFLKQYF
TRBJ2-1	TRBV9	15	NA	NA	TGTGCCAGCAGCGTACAACCCAGCTCCTACAATGAGCAGTTCTTC	CASSVQPSSYNEQFF
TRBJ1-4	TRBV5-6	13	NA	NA	TGTGCCAGCAGCGGGACATCAAGTGAAAAACTGTTTTTT	CASSGTSSEKLFF
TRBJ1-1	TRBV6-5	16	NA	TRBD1	TGTGCCAGCAGTTATTCTACAGGGGTAATGGAGACTGAAGCTTTCTTT	CASSYSTGVMETEAFF
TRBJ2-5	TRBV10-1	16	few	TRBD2	TGCGCCAGCAGTGAGTCGGCGGGAGCAAATCAAGAGACCCAGTACTTC	CASSESAGANQETQYF
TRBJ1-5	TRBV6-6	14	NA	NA	TGTGCCAGCAACCCCCGGGGGGTAGTGCAGCCCCAGCATTTT	CASNPRGVVQPQHF
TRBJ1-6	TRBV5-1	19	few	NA	TGCGCCAGCAGCTTCGTTGGATCCCAGGGCCTCTTCTATAATTCACCCCTCCACTTT	CASSFVGSQGLFYNSPLHF
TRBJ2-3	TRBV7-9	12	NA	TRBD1	TGTGCCAGCAGCCAAGACAGGGGAACGCAGTATTTT	CASSQDRGTQYF
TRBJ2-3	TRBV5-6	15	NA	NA	TGTGCCAGCAGCTTCCGGGACCCCCTGGCAGATACGCAGTATTTT	CASSFRDPLADTQYF
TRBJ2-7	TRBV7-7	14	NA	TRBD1	TGTGCTAGCAGCCCGACGACAGGGTCCTACGAGCAGTACTTC	CASSPTTGSYEQYF
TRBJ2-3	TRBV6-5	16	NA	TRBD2	TGTGCCAGCAGTTACTCGACTAGCGGGAGTTCAGATACGCAGTATTTT	CASSYSTSGSSDTQYF
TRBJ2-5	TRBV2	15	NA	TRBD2	TGTGCCAGCACGGGAGACTTGGGGGGGCAAGAGACCCAGTACTTC	CASTGDLGGQETQYF
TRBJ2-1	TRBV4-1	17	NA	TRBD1	TGCGCCAGCAGCCCCTCACGGACAGGGGGCGCCTACAATGAGCAGTTCTTC	CASSPSRTGGAYNEQFF
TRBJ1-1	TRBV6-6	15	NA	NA	TGTGCCAGCAGACTCGTCACACGGGCGAACACTGAAGCTTTCTTT	CASRLVTRANTEAFF
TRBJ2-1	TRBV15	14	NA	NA	TGTGCCACCAGCAGAGGCCTACAGGGACGGGAGCAGTTCTTC	CATSRGLQGREQFF
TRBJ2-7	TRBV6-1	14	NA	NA	TGTGCCAGCAAGTTGCCGGGACATAGCTACGAGCAGTACTTC	CASKLPGHSYEQYF
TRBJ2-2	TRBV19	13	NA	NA	TGTGCCACAGGGGCTAGCGAGCCCGGGGAGCTGTTTTTT	CATGASEPGELFF
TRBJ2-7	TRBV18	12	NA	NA	TGTGCCAGCTCACGCCAGGGCTACGAGCAGTACTTC	CASSRQGYEQYF
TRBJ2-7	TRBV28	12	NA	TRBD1	TGTGCCAGCAGTTTTGCAGGGGGCGAGCAGTACTTC	CASSFAGGEQYF
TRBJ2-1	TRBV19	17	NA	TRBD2	TGTGCCAGCAAAACTTTAATTAGCGGGAGAAGGAACAATGAGCAGTTCTTC	CASKTLISGRRNNEQFF
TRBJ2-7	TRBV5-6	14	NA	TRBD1	TGTGCCAGCAGCCCTACAGGGGTCTACGGCGAGCAGTACTTC	CASSPTGVYGEQYF
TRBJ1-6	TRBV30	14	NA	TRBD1	TGTGCCTGGAGTGCTCAGGGGGGCTACTCACCCCTCCACTTT	CAWSAQGGYSPLHF
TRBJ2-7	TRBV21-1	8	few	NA	TGTATCGGGAACGAGCAGTACTTC	CIGNEQYF